This entry concerns a single T cell receptor beta chain. The data derive from a study of T cell changes during pregnancy in multiple sclerosis. Repertoires were generated with immunoSEQ multiplex PCR, while TCRdb's copy carries only in-frame clones and drops some. The sample consists of roughly 48,000 clones, roughly 88% of them appearing once. CDR3 length equals 15 residues. The chain links TRBV21-1 to TRBJ1-4; the D segment call TRBD1 is taken from the table without a DNA check. TRBV21-1 is designated a pseudogene. The material was CD4+ T cells from peripheral blood mononuclear cells, obtained in the second trimester of pregnancy. This receptor was obtained from a female donor with multiple sclerosis, enrolled in a pregnancy study. The chain's CDR3 is CASSKLGRLCEKLFF. In DNA form, the CDR3 reads TGTGCCAGCAGCAAGCTGGGCAGGTTGTGTGAAAAACTGTTTTTT.